The 28 T cell receptor beta chains below come from one sample, sequenced in a study of control samples from healthy donors and cancer patients. Data came from immunoSEQ multiplex PCR; TCRdb stores just in-frame clones and leaves some out. The sample contains approximately 88,000 clones, roughly 92% of which appear only once. Sequenced: blood. The receptors stem from a woman aged 25 to 45 in good health.

The chain recombines TRBV6-5 with TRBJ1-5; D not certain. Trimming cost V 6 bases and J 3 bases, with 6 bases left between them. The CDR3 loop spans 12 amino acids. Germline V gene sequence: CDR1 MNHEY, CDR2 SVGAGI. Written as DNA, the CDR3 is TGTGCCAGCAGGGGGTACAATCAGCCCCAGCATTTT. It specifies CASRGYNQPQHF.

V usage is TRBV11-2 and J usage is TRBJ2-7; 8 positions agree with TRBD2. With V trimmed by 1 base and J by 5 bases, 4 bases remained unmatched. The V gene's germline CDR1 is SGHAT and CDR2 FQNNGV. The CDR3 sequence is 14 residues long. This CDR3 is CASSLAGGWHEQYF. The CDR3 DNA sequence: TGTGCCAGCAGCTTAGCGGGAGGGTGGCACGAGCAGTACTTC.

This chain uses TRBV25-1 with TRBJ1-5; D is perhaps TRBD1 (6 bases). The CDR3 sequence is 15 residues long. CDR1 is MGHDK, CDR2 SYGVNS, per germline. The V end lost 2 bases, the J end lost 2 bases, and 10 bases lay between the germline ends. The CDR3 DNA is TGTGCCAGCAGTGAAGCAGGGGAGGGCAATCAGCCCCAGCATTTT. Translating it yields CASSEAGEGNQPQHF.

This clone was seen a handful of times. The J gene is TRBJ2-1, the V gene TRBV4-1; the D is unclear. V was cut by 0 bases and J by 6 bases, with 15 bases left in between. Germline V CDR1 and CDR2: MGHRA, YSYEKL. This CDR3 has 16 amino acids. CDR3 sequence: CASSQEALVMGNEQFF. The CDR3 nucleotides read TGCGCCAGCAGCCAAGAGGCCTTAGTCATGGGCAATGAGCAGTTCTTC.

V is TRBV9 and J is TRBJ1-1; tentative D call: TRBD1 (6 bases). Trimming removed 0 bases at V and 0 bases at J, with 12 bases between. In germline, CDR1 is SGDLS, CDR2 YYNGEE. CDR3 size: 16 residues. In DNA, the CDR3 is TGTGCCAGCAGCGTAGCAGGGGAACGGATGAACACTGAAGCTTTCTTT. This gives the protein CASSVAGERMNTEAFF.

The chain carries TRBV18 and TRBJ1-5; tentative D call: TRBD1 (6 bases). The CDR3 is 15 residues long. Germline CDR1 reads KGHSH; CDR2 reads LQKENI. V shed 0 bases and J shed 3 bases, with 9 bases lying between them. CDR3 amino acids: CASSPPGGDNQPQHF. As DNA, the CDR3 is TGTGCCAGCTCACCACCAGGGGGTGACAATCAGCCCCAGCATTTT.

The chain uses TRBV5-6 and TRBJ1-3; TRBD1 is a possible D gene (5 bases). The length of the CDR3 is 15 residues. Trimming shortened V by 0 bases and J by 2 bases, and 9 bases separated the two germline ends. CDR1 is SGHDT, CDR2 YYEEEE, per germline. The CDR3 loop reads CASSLVRDPGNTIYF. The CDR3, as DNA: TGTGCCAGCAGCTTGGTCAGGGACCCTGGAAACACCATATATTTT.

The chain recombines TRBV6-1 with TRBJ1-1; D is unclear. Germline V lookup: CDR1 MNHNS, CDR2 SASEGT. The CDR3 contains 15 residues. Trimming shortened V by 2 bases and J by 4 bases, and 14 bases separated the two germline ends. The CDR3 sequence: CASSEPRAETTEAFF. In DNA, the CDR3 is TGTGCCAGCAGTGAACCGCGGGCGGAAACCACTGAAGCTTTCTTT.

The CDR3 reads CASSLEGQGISPLHF. In DNA form, the CDR3 reads TGCGCCAGCAGCTTGGAGGGACAGGGGATTTCACCCCTCCACTTT. The chain has TRBV5-1 and TRBJ1-6, with 10 bases lining up with TRBD1. The CDR3 covers 15 residues. V was pared by 0 bases and J by 9 bases, with 3 bases of the junction left unmatched. Germline V gene lookup returns CDR1 SGHRS and CDR2 YFSETQ.

The chain carries TRBV24-1 and TRBJ2-1; D unclear. The CDR3 is 16 residues long. The germline gives CDR1 KGHDR, CDR2 SFDVKD. Trimming removed 3 bases at V and 0 bases at J, with 11 bases between. The CDR3: CATSDHDRSSYNEQFF. Written as DNA, the CDR3 is TGTGCCACCAGTGATCATGACCGTAGCTCCTACAATGAGCAGTTCTTC.

The rearrangement links TRBV6-6 to TRBJ1-1; TRBD1 is a possible D gene (6 bases). The CDR3 covers 14 residues. Trimming removed 2 bases from V and 2 bases from J, with 9 bases in between. CDR1 and CDR2 (germline): MNHNY, SVGAGI (reference sequence). The CDR3 here is CASSYRQANTEAFF. The CDR3, as DNA: TGTGCCAGCAGTTACCGACAGGCTAACACTGAAGCTTTCTTT.

This clone was observed a handful of times. The chain couples TRBV19 to TRBJ1-5; D unclear. The length of the CDR3 is 16 residues. CDR1 is LNHDA and CDR2 is SQIVND in the germline V gene (reference sequence). Trimming shortened V by 3 bases and J by 0 bases, and 12 bases separated the two germline ends. This CDR3 reads CASSMSRTYSNQPQHF. The CDR3 nucleotides are TGTGCCAGTAGTATGTCGAGAACCTATAGCAATCAGCCCCAGCATTTT.

In DNA form, the CDR3 reads TGCGCCAGCAGTGAGTCAAGAAGGTCCCAGGGCTACACCTTC. It yields the protein CASSESRRSQGYTF. The chain employs TRBV10-1 and TRBJ1-2; D is ambiguous. Germline values: CDR1 WNHNN, CDR2 SYGVQD (reference sequence). The CDR3 totals 14 residues. Trimming removed 0 bases at V and 8 bases at J, with 13 bases between.

The chain couples TRBV11-3 to TRBJ1-6, with D hard to call. The CDR3 has 13 residues. Germline V gene sequence: CDR1 SGHNT, CDR2 YENEEA. Trimming removed 4 bases from V and 9 bases from J, with 10 bases in between. The CDR3 reads CASSSGPSSPLHF. The CDR3 nucleotides read TGTGCCAGCAGCTCCGGACCCAGTTCACCCCTCCACTTT.

The rearrangement joins TRBV5-1 to TRBJ1-6; 8 bases line up with TRBD1. This CDR3 has 17 amino acids. Losses at the gene ends were 2 bases for V and 5 bases for J; bases not matched to a gene: 9. Per the germline V gene, CDR1 is SGHRS and CDR2 is YFSETQ. CDR3 DNA: TGCGCCAGCAGCTTATTATTCTCGGGACAGGATAATTCACCCCTCCACTTT. Its protein product is CASSLLFSGQDNSPLHF.

V usage is TRBV13 and J usage is TRBJ1-1; 7 nucleotides line up with TRBD1. The trim removed 5 bases at V and 6 bases at J, leaving 12 bases unmatched. There are 15 residues in the CDR3. CDR1 is PRHDT and CDR2 is FYEKMQ in the germline V gene (reference sequence). The CDR3 DNA is TGTGCCAGCAGCCAACCCCAGGGGGGAGGCGCTGAAGCTTTCTTT. Amino acids: CASSQPQGGGAEAFF.

The chain has TRBV5-1 and TRBJ1-1; the D is unclear. The V gene's germline CDR1 is SGHRS and CDR2 YFSETQ. The CDR3 spans 15 residues. V lost 0 bases and J 6 bases, leaving 15 bases between the germline ends. Written as DNA, the CDR3 is TGCGCCAGCAGCTTGGACGTAGCCGGGGTACCTGAAGCTTTCTTT. Translated, it gives CASSLDVAGVPEAFF.

The V and J genes are TRBV27 and TRBJ2-3; maybe TRBD1 (6 bases). Germline loops: CDR1 MNHEY, CDR2 SMNVEV (reference sequence). This CDR3 is 17 amino acids long. Trimming took 4 bases from V and 3 from J, leaving 20 bases between them. CDR3 bases: TGTGCCAGCAGTTCTCTGAGACAGGTTCAGGGGACAGATACGCAGTATTTT. It codes for CASSSLRQVQGTDTQYF.

V usage is TRBV4-2 and J usage is TRBJ2-3; no clear D. Trimming removed 1 base at V and 5 bases at J, with 4 bases between. The CDR3 loop spans 12 amino acids. Germline V gives CDR1 LGHNA, CDR2 YNFKEQ. CDR3 residues: CASSQGQDTQYF. Here the CDR3 DNA reads TGTGCCAGCAGCCAAGGTCAAGATACGCAGTATTTT.

Concerning this clone itself: Distinct nucleotide sequences in the sample also encode this CDR3. The CDR3, as DNA: TGTGCCAGCTCGCCGGTCATCACAGATACGCAGTATTTT. Translation gives CASSPVITDTQYF. The chain combines TRBV18 with TRBJ2-3; D call uncertain. There are 13 residues in the CDR3. The germline V gene encodes CDR1 KGHSH and CDR2 LQKENI. Trimming pared 6 bases from V and 2 bases from J, leaving 9 bases between.

V gene TRBV5-1 combines with J gene TRBJ1-2, with 7 bases lining up with TRBD1. CDR1 and CDR2 from the germline V gene are SGHRS and YFSETQ. Unmatched junction bases numbered 2, after V lost 0 bases and J lost 3 bases. The CDR3 loop spans 14 amino acids. The CDR3 protein is CASSLEGGDYGYTF. The CDR3 bases are TGCGCCAGCAGCTTGGAAGGGGGCGACTATGGCTACACCTTC.

The chain recombines TRBV19 with TRBJ1-1, with a weak D call TRBD1 (6 bases). Deletions cut 4 bases from V and 3 bases from J, with 12 bases between. Germline V gene data show CDR1 as LNHDA and CDR2 as SQIVND (reference sequence). This CDR3 comprises 14 residues. CDR3 residues: CASSKGQLDTEAFF. The CDR3 nucleotides read TGTGCCAGTAGTAAGGGACAATTAGACACTGAAGCTTTCTTT.

The chain couples TRBV30 to TRBJ1-2; TRBD1 is a possible D gene (6 bases). The CDR3 totals 13 residues. V dropped 3 bases and J dropped 3 bases, with 11 bases sitting between them. CDR1 and CDR2 (germline): GTSNPN, SVGIG (reference sequence). The CDR3 loop reads CAWSGQSDYGYTF. CDR3 nucleotides: TGTGCCTGGAGCGGACAGTCCGACTATGGCTACACCTTC.

The V call is TRBV7-2, the J call TRBJ1-1; the D gene is possibly TRBD1 (5 bases). V was clipped by 0 bases and J by 1 base, with 15 bases between them. CDR1 and CDR2 (germline): SGHTA, FQGNSA. This CDR3 comprises 17 residues. The chain's CDR3 is CASSLALGEGANTEAFF. CDR3 in DNA: TGTGCCAGCAGCTTAGCCCTAGGAGAAGGGGCGAACACTGAAGCTTTCTTT.

The chain employs TRBV5-1 and TRBJ2-7; D not certain. The CDR3 covers 13 residues. The germline V gene encodes CDR1 SGHRS and CDR2 YFSETQ. Trimming left V 1 base short and J 4 bases short, with 9 bases between. The CDR3 sequence: CASSLFTEYEQYF. The CDR3 nucleotides are TGCGCCAGCAGCTTGTTTACTGAATACGAGCAGTACTTC. Supplemented by reference TRBV5-1 and TRBJ2-7, the full variable domain reads KAGVTQTPRYLIKTRGQQVTLSCSPISGHRSVSWYQQTPGQGLQFLFEYFSETQRNKGNFPGRFSGRQFSNSRSEMNVSTLELGDSALYLCASSLFTEYEQYFGPGTRLTVT.

The rearrangement links TRBV6-5 to TRBJ2-7; D remains ambiguous. The germline V and J ends were trimmed by 10 bases and 4 bases, with 14 bases remaining between them. The CDR3 consists of 12 residues. From germline, CDR1 is MNHEY and CDR2 SVGAGI. The CDR3 here is CATTRTRYEQYF. The DNA of the CDR3 is TGTGCCACCACCCGGACCCGGTACGAGCAGTACTTC.

This chain connects TRBV9 to TRBJ2-7; 10 bases are shared with TRBD2. Germline CDR1 reads SGDLS; CDR2 reads YYNGEE. V trimming: 0 bases; J trimming: 6 bases; junction bases outside the gene matches: 6. The CDR3 has 15 residues. This chain's CDR3 is CASSVGASGSIEQYF. In DNA form, the CDR3 reads TGTGCCAGCAGCGTAGGGGCTAGCGGGAGCATCGAGCAGTACTTC.

This sequence joins TRBV6-5 and TRBJ1-1, with TRBD1 matching 7 bases. Trimming cost V 0 bases and J 14 bases; bases outside gene matches: 12. This CDR3 has 14 amino acids. Per the germline V gene, CDR1 is MNHEY and CDR2 is SVGAGI. The CDR3 loop reads CASSYSTGQGVLFF. For the CDR3, the DNA is TGTGCCAGCAGTTACTCGACTGGGCAGGGGGTTCTGTTCTTT.